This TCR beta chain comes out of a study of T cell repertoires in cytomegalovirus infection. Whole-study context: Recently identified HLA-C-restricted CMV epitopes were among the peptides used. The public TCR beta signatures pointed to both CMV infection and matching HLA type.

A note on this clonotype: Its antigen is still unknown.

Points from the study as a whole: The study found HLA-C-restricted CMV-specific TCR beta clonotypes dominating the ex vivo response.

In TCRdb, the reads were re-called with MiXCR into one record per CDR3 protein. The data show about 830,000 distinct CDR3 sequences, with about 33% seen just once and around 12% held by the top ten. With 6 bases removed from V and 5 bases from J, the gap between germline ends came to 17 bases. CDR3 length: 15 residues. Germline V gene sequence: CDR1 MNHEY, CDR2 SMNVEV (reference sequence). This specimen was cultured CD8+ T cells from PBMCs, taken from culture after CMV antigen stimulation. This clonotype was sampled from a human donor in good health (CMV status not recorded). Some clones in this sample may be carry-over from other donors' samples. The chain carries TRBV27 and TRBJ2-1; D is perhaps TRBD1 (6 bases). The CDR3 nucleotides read TGTGCCAGCAGCCCCAGGGGATTTCTGGACAATGAGCAGTTCTTC. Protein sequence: CASSPRGFLDNEQFF.